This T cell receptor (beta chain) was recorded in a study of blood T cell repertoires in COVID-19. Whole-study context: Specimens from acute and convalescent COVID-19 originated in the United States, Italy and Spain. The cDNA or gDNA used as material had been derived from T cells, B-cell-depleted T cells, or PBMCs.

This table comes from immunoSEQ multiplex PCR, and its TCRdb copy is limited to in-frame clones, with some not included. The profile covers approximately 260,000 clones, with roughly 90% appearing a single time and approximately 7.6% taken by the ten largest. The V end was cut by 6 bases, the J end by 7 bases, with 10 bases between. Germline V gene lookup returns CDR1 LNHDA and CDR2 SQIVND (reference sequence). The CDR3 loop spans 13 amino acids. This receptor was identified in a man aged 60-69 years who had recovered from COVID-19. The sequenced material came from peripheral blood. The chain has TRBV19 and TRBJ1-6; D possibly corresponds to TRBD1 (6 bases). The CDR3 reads CASRRGRNSPLHF. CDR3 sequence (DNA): TGTGCCAGTAGGAGGGGGAGAAATTCACCCCTCCACTTT.